Shown below are 20 T cell receptor beta chains from a single sample sequenced in a study of lymphopenia after photon versus proton radiotherapy. Repertoires were generated with immunoSEQ multiplex PCR, while TCRdb's copy carries only in-frame clones and drops some. The table has about 68,000 clones, roughly 88% seen once. This material consisted of peripheral blood, taken from a patient treated with photon-based radiotherapy. All receptors derive from a woman in her 70s with pancreatic cancer.

This clone was counted once. V is TRBV6-5 and J is TRBJ2-5, with a possible D match to TRBD2 (5 bases). Per germline, CDR1 MNHEY and CDR2 SVGAGI. CDR3 length: 15 amino acids. V shed 7 bases and J shed 2 bases, with 17 bases lying between them. The CDR3, as DNA: TGTGCCAGCACTCCCCGGTGGGAGAGACAAGAGACCCAGTACTTC. Protein sequence: CASTPRWERQETQYF.

Comments on this clone: A much larger clone sits a single nucleotide away, making a read error possible. The rearrangement links TRBV7-3 to TRBJ1-1; D ambiguous. V was cut by 5 bases and J by 1 base, with 2 bases left in between. The CDR3 totals 11 residues. Germline assignment: CDR1 SGHTA and CDR2 FQGTGA. CDR3 in amino acids: CASSENTEAFF. CDR3 sequence (DNA): TGTGCCAGCAGCGAGAACACTGAAGCTTTCTTT.

This chain joins TRBV5-1 and TRBJ2-5; D is ambiguous. CDR1 and CDR2 from the germline V gene are SGHRS and YFSETQ. The CDR3 length is 13 residues. With 0 bases removed from V and 5 bases from J, the gap between germline ends came to 8 bases. The CDR3 protein is CASSLAASETQYF. CDR3 nucleotide sequence: TGCGCCAGCAGCTTGGCCGCCTCTGAGACCCAGTACTTC.

V is TRBV6-1 and J is TRBJ2-7, with D perhaps matching TRBD2 (7 bases). Germline CDR1 is MNHNS and CDR2 is SASEGT. The CDR3 contains 15 residues. V lost 6 bases and J 0 bases, leaving 15 bases between the germline ends. CDR3 bases: TGTGCCAGCAGGGGGGGGGCAGGTTCCTCCTACGAGCAGTACTTC. This sequence encodes CASRGGAGSSYEQYF.

The CDR3 spells CASSLGGGTDTQYF. In DNA form, the CDR3 reads TGCGCCAGCAGCTTGGGGGGAGGCACAGATACGCAGTATTTT. V usage is TRBV5-1 and J usage is TRBJ2-3; D may be TRBD2 (5 bases). CDR1 and CDR2 (germline): SGHRS, YFSETQ. With 0 bases removed from V and 1 base from J, the gap between germline ends came to 6 bases. This CDR3 is built from 14 residues.

The chain combines TRBV6-6 with TRBJ2-5; possible D gene TRBD1, 6 bases. The CDR3 length is 13 residues. CDR1 is MNHNY, CDR2 SVGAGI, per germline (reference sequence). Trimming shortened V by 5 bases and J by 5 bases, and 12 bases separated the two germline ends. CDR3 nucleotides: TGTGCCAGCAGTATTCAGGGGCGGGAGACCCAGTACTTC. The encoded protein is CASSIQGRETQYF.

The chain is built from TRBV2 and TRBJ2-3; D may be TRBD2 (7 bases). The CDR3 is 13 residues long. In germline, CDR1 is SNHLY, CDR2 FYNNEI. V shed 4 bases and J shed 4 bases, with 9 bases lying between them. The CDR3 loop reads CASSGGGSDTQYF. Written as DNA, the CDR3 is TGTGCCAGCAGTGGGGGGGGCTCAGATACGCAGTATTTT.

The chain employs TRBV11-2 and TRBJ1-3; D call uncertain. Germline assignment: CDR1 SGHAT and CDR2 FQNNGV. Trimming left V 0 bases short and J 3 bases short, with 9 bases between. The CDR3 runs 15 residues. The CDR3 sequence: CASSLEVAIGNTIYF. Written as DNA, the CDR3 is TGTGCCAGCAGCTTAGAGGTGGCAATTGGAAACACCATATATTTT.

The chain links TRBV18 to TRBJ2-2; 8 bases are a match to TRBD1. This CDR3 is built from 16 residues. CDR1 and CDR2 (germline): KGHSH, LQKENI. Trimming took 3 bases from V and 4 from J; bases not matched to a gene: 7. CDR3 DNA sequence: TGTGCCAGCTCACCGAGATCTGGACAGGGCACCGGGGAGCTGTTTTTT. It encodes CASSPRSGQGTGELFF.

This clone occurred once. This rearrangement joins TRBV5-6 to TRBJ1-2; D is perhaps TRBD1 (5 bases). Germline V gives CDR1 SGHDT, CDR2 YYEEEE. Trimming removed 2 bases from V and 7 bases from J, with 9 bases in between. There are 12 residues in the CDR3. This CDR3 is CASSFGGAGYTF. The CDR3 DNA sequence: TGTGCCAGCAGCTTTGGGGGAGCTGGCTACACCTTC.

The chain joins TRBV7-3 to TRBJ2-1; D is perhaps TRBD2 (5 bases). The germline gives CDR1 SGHTA, CDR2 FQGTGA. This CDR3 region has 15 residues. V dropped 1 base and J dropped 5 bases, with 12 bases sitting between them. The CDR3 is CASSLSPTNNNEQFF. The CDR3 DNA follows: TGTGCCAGCAGCTTAAGCCCGACTAATAACAATGAGCAGTTCTTC.

The rearrangement links TRBV21-1 to TRBJ2-7; the table assigns TRBD2, which was not confirmed against the DNA. TRBV21-1 is designated a pseudogene. This CDR3 contains 19 residues. The CDR3 sequence: CASIINRGSGRKDSYEQYF. The CDR3 DNA reads as TGTGCCAGCATCATTAACCGGGGTAGCGGGAGGAAAGACTCCTACGAGCAGTACTTC.

The chain employs TRBV10-1 and TRBJ1-2; D unclear. CDR3 length: 13 amino acids. Between the trimmed V and J ends, which lost 8 bases and 4 bases, there was a span of 14 bases. The germline gives CDR1 WNHNN, CDR2 SYGVQD (reference sequence). CDR3 sequence reads: CASPRVGSYGYTF. CDR3 nucleotides: TGCGCCAGCCCGAGAGTGGGCAGCTATGGCTACACCTTC.

The count of this clone is one. V usage is TRBV15 and J usage is TRBJ2-7, with TRBD2 identical over 7 bases. Germline V gene lookup returns CDR1 LNHNV and CDR2 YYDKDF (reference sequence). After removal of 0 bases from V and 4 bases from J, the junction contained 6 bases not matched to a gene. The CDR3 consists of 15 residues. The CDR3 reads CATSRERGAGYEQYF. The CDR3 bases are TGTGCCACCAGCAGAGAGAGAGGAGCGGGATACGAGCAGTACTTC.

By share, this clone counts as medium-sized (0.01 to 0.1%). The J gene is TRBJ2-1, the V gene TRBV7-9; D tentatively reads TRBD1 or TRBD2 (5 bases each). The CDR3 length is 16 residues. V was trimmed by 10 bases and J by 5 bases, leaving 24 bases between them. CDR1 is SEHNR and CDR2 is FQNEAQ in the germline V gene (reference sequence). CDR3: CAISGGSTGINNEQFF. The CDR3, as DNA: TGTGCCATCAGTGGGGGTTCCACGGGAATCAACAATGAGCAGTTCTTC.

This clone has only a few counts. The chain links TRBV5-1 to TRBJ1-6, with TRBD1 identical over 8 bases. V gave up 4 bases and J gave up 9 bases; unmatched junction bases: 6. The CDR3 is 14 residues long. CDR1 and CDR2 (germline): SGHRS, YFSETQ. The CDR3 is CASSDGQGGSPLHF. The CDR3 nucleotides read TGCGCCAGCAGCGACGGACAGGGTGGTTCACCCCTCCACTTT.

This chain links TRBV11-2 with TRBJ2-7; D perhaps matches TRBD2 (6 bases). V gave up 4 bases and J gave up 5 bases, with 18 bases separating them. CDR1 and CDR2 (germline): SGHAT, FQNNGV. The CDR3 is 15 amino acids. The CDR3 DNA is TGTGCCAGCAGCTCCACCGGGACTCTTTTGAACGAGCAGTACTTC. Encoded protein: CASSSTGTLLNEQYF.

The chain combines TRBV7-2 with TRBJ2-1; D is perhaps TRBD2 (6 bases). V was trimmed by 5 bases and J by 8 bases, leaving 19 bases between them. CDR3 length: 15 residues. Looked up from germline, CDR1 is SGHTA and CDR2 is FQGNSA. The CDR3: CASSPTWQPGDEQFF. CDR3 nucleotide sequence: TGTGCCAGCAGCCCTACGTGGCAACCGGGGGATGAGCAGTTCTTC.

The V gene is TRBV27, the J gene TRBJ2-7; TRBD1 aligns across 8 bases. CDR1 is MNHEY and CDR2 is SMNVEV in the germline V gene (reference sequence). CDR3 length: 15 amino acids. With V trimmed by 5 bases and J by 1 base, 7 bases remained unmatched. The CDR3 sequence: CASSPRQGISYEQYF. The CDR3 nucleotides read TGTGCCAGCAGTCCTCGACAGGGGATATCCTACGAGCAGTACTTC.

CDR3 loop: CASSLEGGIQYF. CDR3 bases: TGTGCCAGCAGCTTGGAGGGAGGCATTCAGTACTTC. The chain couples TRBV7-9 to TRBJ2-4, with D possibly TRBD2 on 6 matching bases. Per germline, CDR1 SEHNR and CDR2 FQNEAQ (reference sequence). The CDR3 runs to 12 residues. V was clipped by 3 bases and J by 9 bases, with 9 bases between them.